Presented here are 25 T cell receptor beta chains from one specimen sequenced in a study of CD8 T cells in Susac syndrome. Random hexamers were used to reverse transcribe the RNA input (roughly 0.5 to 1 ug). One entry per CDR3 protein results from TCRdb running MiXCR on the immunoSEQ multiplex PCR reads. There are roughly 67,000 distinct CDR3 sequences in the sample; about 95% occur only once, and roughly 0.4% lies in the top ten. Sequencing was performed on CD8+ T cells from PBMCs. The receptors originated from a human donor with multiple sclerosis.

CDR3 loop: CASSLPGASGANVLTF. The CDR3 DNA reads as TGTGCCAGCAGCCTCCCGGGTGCATCTGGGGCCAACGTCCTGACTTTC. The chain links TRBV11-2 to TRBJ2-6, with D hard to call. The CDR3 has 16 residues. V lost 5 bases, J lost 1 base, and 12 bases lay in between. Germline lookup yields CDR1 SGHAT and CDR2 FQNNGV.

Here the CDR3 reads CSVRQGASLDNEQFF. CDR3 DNA sequence: TGCAGCGTACGACAGGGGGCAAGTCTCGACAATGAGCAGTTCTTC. The V call is TRBV29-1, the J call TRBJ2-1, with TRBD1 identical over 10 bases. The CDR3 totals 15 residues. CDR1 SQVTM and CDR2 ANQGSEA come from the germline V gene. V shed 6 bases and J 5 bases; nucleotides not matched to a gene: 10.

V usage is TRBV25-1 and J usage is TRBJ2-1; no clear D. The CDR3 spans 15 residues. Looked up from germline, CDR1 is MGHDK and CDR2 is SYGVNS. Trimming took off 3 bases at V and 0 bases at J, with 9 bases between the two ends. The DNA of the CDR3 is TGTGCCAGCAGTGAGCGAAGGAGCTCCTACAATGAGCAGTTCTTC. Translating gives CASSERRSSYNEQFF.

This clonotype appeared once. V and J are TRBV9 and TRBJ1-6; a possible D gene is TRBD1 (5 bases). The CDR3 length is 14 residues. Per germline, CDR1 SGDLS and CDR2 YYNGEE. Trimming removed 4 bases from V and 10 bases from J, with 15 bases in between. The CDR3 DNA follows: TGTGCCAGCAGCTCTGAACAGGAGGCCTCACCCCTCCACTTT. Translation: CASSSEQEASPLHF. Full variable domain (rest looked up from reference TRBV9 and TRBJ1-6): DSGVTQTPKHLITATGQRVTLRCSPRSGDLSVYWYQQSLDQGLQFLIQYYNGEERAKGNILERFSAQQFPDLHSELNLSSLELGDSALYFCASSSEQEASPLHFGNGTRLTVT.

The rearrangement links TRBV19 to TRBJ2-7; a weak D match, TRBD2 (5 bases). This CDR3 has 16 amino acids. Between the trimmed V and J ends, which lost 1 base and 3 bases, there was a span of 16 bases. The germline CDR1 and CDR2 sequences are LNHDA and SQIVND (reference sequence). The CDR3 sequence is CASSIGVRADVYEQYF. CDR3 bases: TGTGCCAGTAGTATAGGGGTGAGAGCGGACGTCTACGAGCAGTACTTC.

V and J are TRBV9 and TRBJ1-3, with TRBD1 as a possible D gene (5 bases). In germline, CDR1 is SGDLS, CDR2 YYNGEE. Trimming removed 3 bases at V and 0 bases at J, with 10 bases between. This CDR3 spans 15 amino acids. CDR3 protein: CASSAPTDSGNTIYF. Written as DNA, the CDR3 is TGTGCCAGCAGCGCCCCGACAGACTCTGGAAACACCATATATTTT.

The gene calls are TRBV7-6 and TRBJ1-1, with D possibly matching TRBD1 (6 bases). Germline CDR1 reads SGHVS; CDR2 reads FNYEAQ. CDR3 size: 13 residues. V was clipped by 5 bases and J by 2 bases, with 9 bases between them. The CDR3 here is CASSLGHNTEAFF. The CDR3 DNA is TGTGCCAGCAGCCTGGGACATAACACTGAAGCTTTCTTT.

This clonotype was seen a single time. The rearrangement links TRBV19 to TRBJ1-1; tentatively, D is TRBD1 (6 bases). The V end lost 5 bases, the J end lost 1 base, and 14 bases lay between the germline ends. Germline-derived CDR1 and CDR2 are LNHDA and SQIVND (reference sequence). The CDR3 spans 15 residues. This CDR3 reads CASSPRGAPNTEAFF. CDR3 nucleotides: TGTGCCAGTAGTCCACGGGGGGCCCCGAACACTGAAGCTTTCTTT. Using reference TRBV19 and TRBJ1-1 for the parts outside the CDR3, the full variable domain is DGGITQSPKYLFRKEGQNVTLSCEQNLNHDAMYWYRQDPGQGLRLIYYSQIVNDFQKGDIAEGYSVSREKKESFPLTVTSAQKNPTAFYLCASSPRGAPNTEAFFGQGTRLTVV.

The chain carries TRBV4-3 and TRBJ2-7, with D perhaps being TRBD1 or TRBD2 (5 bases each). From germline, CDR1 is LGHNA and CDR2 YSLEER. Trimming stripped 1 base from V and 2 bases from J, with 15 bases between. The CDR3 has 16 amino acids. The CDR3 bases are TGCGCCAGCAGCCAAGTGGGGGTCCCGGGCGCCTACGAGCAGTACTTC. It specifies CASSQVGVPGAYEQYF.

V and J are TRBV11-2 and TRBJ2-4, with no clear D. The V end lost 3 bases, the J end lost 0 bases, and 6 bases lay between the germline ends. CDR3 length: 14 residues. Germline V gives CDR1 SGHAT, CDR2 FQNNGV. The DNA of the CDR3 is TGTGCCAGCAGCTTCCCCGGAGCCAAAAACATTCAGTACTTC. Its translation: CASSFPGAKNIQYF.

V and J are TRBV10-1 and TRBJ2-7, with TRBD2 matching over 10 bases. V dropped 0 bases and J dropped 4; count of bases not matched to a gene: 3. The CDR3 runs 15 residues. CDR1 and CDR2 from the germline V gene are WNHNN and SYGVQD (reference sequence). In nucleotides, the CDR3 is TGCGCCAGCAGTGAGTCGACTAGCGGGCGGTACGAGCAGTACTTC. Residues: CASSESTSGRYEQYF.

This clonotype was observed once. This chain connects TRBV27 to TRBJ1-5, with D perhaps TRBD1 (5 bases). V shed 4 bases and J shed 1 base, with 5 bases lying between them. The germline CDR1 and CDR2 sequences are MNHEY and SMNVEV (reference sequence). This CDR3 has 13 amino acids. CDR3 sequence reads: CASSWGSNQPQHF. CDR3 coding DNA: TGTGCCAGCAGTTGGGGGAGCAATCAGCCCCAGCATTTT.

The V call is TRBV5-5, the J call TRBJ1-1; 10 positions agree with TRBD1. Germline lookup yields CDR1 SGHKS and CDR2 YYEKEE (reference sequence). The CDR3 runs 14 residues. J lost 7 bases, V lost 4 bases, and 7 bases had no gene match. The CDR3 bases are TGTGCCAGCAGCCAGGGACAGGGGATTGATGAAGCTTTCTTT. Translating it yields CASSQGQGIDEAFF.

This rearrangement joins TRBV29-1 to TRBJ1-1; D might be TRBD1 (5 bases). The CDR3 totals 12 residues. The germline CDR1 and CDR2 sequences are SQVTM and ANQGSEA. V lost 4 bases to trimming and J lost 6 bases, with 12 bases between them. The CDR3 sequence: CSVVQGSAEAFF. The CDR3 DNA sequence: TGCAGCGTTGTTCAGGGAAGCGCTGAAGCTTTCTTT.

This sequence joins TRBV29-1 and TRBJ2-7; maybe TRBD1 (5 bases). Trimming took 4 bases from V and 3 from J, leaving 13 bases between them. CDR3 length: 13 residues. Germline V lookup: CDR1 SQVTM, CDR2 ANQGSEA. The CDR3 loop reads CSVGDSYSYEQYF. The DNA of the CDR3 is TGCAGCGTTGGAGACAGTTATAGCTACGAGCAGTACTTC.

The gene calls are TRBV27 and TRBJ2-5; no clear D. Trimming pared 2 bases from V and 5 bases from J, leaving 9 bases between. The germline V gene encodes CDR1 MNHEY and CDR2 SMNVEV (reference sequence). CDR3 length: 13 residues. In DNA form, the CDR3 reads TGTGCCAGCAGTTTAGAGGTCGGGGAGACCCAGTACTTC. It is translated as CASSLEVGETQYF.

The V and J genes are TRBV7-9 and TRBJ1-5, with D maybe TRBD1 (6 bases). CDR1 is SEHNR and CDR2 is FQNEAQ in the germline V gene (reference sequence). The V end lost 5 bases, the J end lost 5 bases, and 13 bases lay between the germline ends. This CDR3 region has 14 residues. The DNA of the CDR3 is TGTGCCAGCAGCGCACCGGACAGCTATCAGCCCCAGCATTTT. This sequence encodes CASSAPDSYQPQHF.

The V call is TRBV3-1, the J call TRBJ1-1; no reliable D call. The CDR3 sequence is 14 residues long. V dropped 3 bases and J dropped 0 bases, with 8 bases sitting between them. The germline V gene has CDR1 LGHDT and CDR2 YNNKEL (reference sequence). CDR3 sequence reads: CASSQAQMNTEAFF. In DNA form, the CDR3 reads TGTGCCAGCAGCCAGGCTCAAATGAACACTGAAGCTTTCTTT.

The chain joins TRBV5-1 to TRBJ2-1, with D possibly being TRBD2 (7 bases). Trimming left V 4 bases short and J 4 bases short, with 21 bases between. Germline V gene data show CDR1 as SGHRS and CDR2 as YFSETQ. This CDR3 contains 17 residues. Written as DNA, the CDR3 is TGCGCCAGCAGCCCTAGGGGGGAGGGCCGGATGTACAATGAGCAGTTCTTC. Amino acids: CASSPRGEGRMYNEQFF.

The chain is built from TRBV7-3 and TRBJ1-2; 11 bases match TRBD1. CDR3 length: 14 amino acids. Germline trimming cut 5 bases from V and 6 bases from J; bases unmatched to any gene: 5. Per the germline V gene, CDR1 is SGHTA and CDR2 is FQGTGA. CDR3 protein: CASSRTGGNHGYTF. Written as DNA, the CDR3 is TGTGCCAGCAGCCGGACAGGGGGCAACCATGGCTACACCTTC.

J is TRBJ2-7 and V is TRBV4-1, with 8 bases aligning to TRBD1. CDR3 length equals 14 residues. CDR1 is MGHRA, CDR2 YSYEKL, per germline. The V and J ends lost 3 bases and 3 bases, in that order; junction bases with no gene match: 4. The chain's CDR3 is CASSQRTGFYEQYF. The CDR3 bases are TGCGCCAGCAGCCAGCGGACAGGGTTCTACGAGCAGTACTTC.

J is TRBJ1-1 and V is TRBV14; no reliable D call. V was trimmed by 0 bases and J by 3 bases, leaving 5 bases between them. Germline CDR1 SGHDN, CDR2 FVKESK. The CDR3 has 13 amino acids. The chain's CDR3 is CASSQDRDTEAFF. The DNA for the CDR3 is TGTGCCAGCAGCCAAGATAGGGACACTGAAGCTTTCTTT.

The chain carries TRBV9 and TRBJ2-5, with D possibly being TRBD2 (5 bases). Germline CDR1 reads SGDLS; CDR2 reads YYNGEE. Deletions cut 3 bases from V and 3 bases from J, with 12 bases between. This CDR3 is built from 14 residues. The DNA of the CDR3 is TGTGCCAGCAGCGCCCCCGGGAATAAAGAGACCCAGTACTTC. Its protein product is CASSAPGNKETQYF.

This clonotype was detected only once. The chain joins TRBV29-1 to TRBJ2-7, with D possibly matching TRBD2 (6 bases). With 7 bases removed from V and 2 bases from J, the gap between germline ends came to 9 bases. Germline V gives CDR1 SQVTM, CDR2 ANQGSEA. The CDR3 extends over 11 amino acids. The CDR3 sequence: CSGGTPYEQYF. CDR3 sequence (DNA): TGCAGCGGGGGGACTCCCTACGAGCAGTACTTC.

CDR3 in amino acids: CASSPRGPGGTEAFF. The CDR3 DNA is TGTGCCAGCAGTCCTCGGGGACCGGGAGGCACTGAAGCTTTCTTT. The chain recombines TRBV12-3 or TRBV12-4 with TRBJ1-1; a possible D gene is TRBD1 (5 bases). CDR3 length: 15 amino acids. V was clipped by 5 bases and J by 4 bases, with 17 bases between them.